The T cell receptor (beta chain) described here comes from a study of shared clonotypes between healthy human individuals. Study results and caveats: What rarefaction showed was incomplete sorted-subset sequencing despite large depth. An anticipated effect of sequencing depth on clonotype sharing among donors was recognized.

This CDR3 has 14 amino acids. Germline V CDR1 and CDR2: SQVTM, ANQGSEA. Assay used: immunoSEQ multiplex PCR; TCRdb lists only in-frame clones, some missing. The data hold roughly 590,000 clones, with just under 97% observed a single time. Positively selected for CCR7, the CD45RO-negative cells used as naive CD8 cells excluded terminally differentiated effector memory CD45RA+ cells. On this clone itself: Its antigen is unknown.

V usage is TRBV29-1 and J usage is TRBJ2-5, with 7 bases matching TRBD2. The end of the DNA aligns better with TRBJ2-7, so the J call may be wrong. The sequencing sample was made of naive CD8+ T cells sorted from blood. This receptor was taken from a woman aged 25 to 39 in good health. For the CDR3, the DNA is TGCAGCGTTCTATTGGCGGGAGTGGCCTACGAGCAGTACTTC. As protein: CSVLLAGVAYEQYF.